The 16 T cell receptor beta chains below come from one sample, sequenced in a study of blood T cell repertoires in COVID-19. Assay: immunoSEQ multiplex PCR; the TCRdb copy retains only in-frame clones and omits some. The data show 200,000 to 300,000 clones, roughly 83% seen once. The sample taken for sequencing was peripheral blood. The receptors originated from a man older than 75 with acute or convalescent COVID-19.

CDR3 region: CAVGENQPQHF. Here the CDR3 DNA reads TGTGCCGTCGGGGAAAATCAGCCCCAGCATTTT. The gene calls are TRBV6-5 and TRBJ1-5, with D unclear. The CDR3 covers 11 residues. The germline CDR1 and CDR2 sequences are MNHEY and SVGAGI. Trimming shortened V by 11 bases and J by 4 bases, and 9 bases separated the two germline ends.

The CDR3 coding sequence is TGCGCCAGTTACAGGGCCGGGTATGGCTACACCTTC. It encodes CASYRAGYGYTF. This rearrangement joins TRBV5-1 to TRBJ1-2; possibly TRBD1 for D (6 bases). V lost 8 bases, J lost 5 bases, and 13 bases lay in between. The CDR3 is 12 residues long. Germline V CDR1 and CDR2: SGHRS, YFSETQ. Full variable domain (missing parts from reference TRBV5-1 and TRBJ1-2): KAGVTQTPRYLIKTRGQQVTLSCSPISGHRSVSWYQQTPGQGLQFLFEYFSETQRNKGNFPGRFSGRQFSNSRSEMNVSTLELGDSALYLCASYRAGYGYTFGSGTRLTVV.

The genes are TRBV12-3 or TRBV12-4 and TRBJ1-5, with D maybe TRBD1 (5 bases). V gave up 4 bases and J gave up 9 bases, with 13 bases separating them. The CDR3 has 13 residues. CDR3: CASSSAGGSPQHF. The CDR3 DNA follows: TGTGCCAGCAGTTCAGCGGGGGGATCGCCCCAGCATTTT.

The chain is built from TRBV10-2 and TRBJ1-2; 8 positions agree with TRBD1. Germline CDR1 is WSHSY and CDR2 is SAAADI. This CDR3 is built from 13 residues. Unmatched junction bases numbered 6, after V lost 6 bases and J lost 6 bases. CDR3 protein: CASRLQGVDGYTF. For the CDR3, the DNA is TGCGCCAGCAGATTACAGGGGGTCGATGGCTACACCTTC.

This sequence joins TRBV27 and TRBJ1-5, with a tentative D call TRBD1 (6 bases). Germline V CDR1 and CDR2: MNHEY, SMNVEV (reference sequence). The CDR3 length is 21 residues. Trimming pared 8 bases from V and 1 base from J, leaving 33 bases between. The CDR3 DNA is TGTGCCAGCCAACCGATTCCAACACAGGGTGGAAGGGGATTCAGCAATCAGCCCCAGCATTTT. It encodes CASQPIPTQGGRGFSNQPQHF.

This chain connects TRBV6-5 to TRBJ2-2; TRBD2 matches at 11 bases. The V segment lost 6 bases and the J segment 7 bases; nucleotides outside the gene matches: 4. The germline V gene has CDR1 MNHEY and CDR2 SVGAGI. The CDR3 is 14 residues long. The CDR3 DNA sequence: TGTGCCAGCAGCCTAGCGGGAGGAGGCGGGGAGCTGTTTTTT. This encodes CASSLAGGGGELFF.

CDR3 DNA sequence: TGCGCCAGCAGCCAAGGTCAGGGGCCGCGGGAGCAGTTCTTC. Protein product: CASSQGQGPREQFF. The V gene is TRBV4-1, the J gene TRBJ2-1; the D gene is possibly TRBD1 (6 bases). The CDR3 is 14 residues long. The V gene's germline CDR1 is MGHRA and CDR2 YSYEKL. V lost 1 base and J 10 bases, leaving 14 bases between the germline ends.

V usage is TRBV6-5 and J usage is TRBJ1-1; no definite D call. The CDR3 spans 13 residues. The V end was cut by 7 bases, the J end by 8 bases, with 17 bases between. From germline, CDR1 is MNHEY and CDR2 SVGAGI. As DNA, the CDR3 is TGTGCCAGCACCCTCACTAACACGGGGGAAGCTTTCTTT. The encoded protein is CASTLTNTGEAFF.

The chain uses TRBV5-4 and TRBJ2-7, with 11 bases aligning to TRBD2. The germline V gene encodes CDR1 SGHNT and CDR2 YYREEE (reference sequence). Trimming took 3 bases from V and 5 from J; bases not matched to a gene: 7. The CDR3 has 15 residues. CDR3 amino acids: CASSYTSGRGHEQYF. The CDR3 DNA reads as TGTGCCAGCAGCTACACTAGCGGGAGAGGACACGAGCAGTACTTC.

The chain recombines TRBV6-1 with TRBJ2-4; D might be TRBD1 (7 bases). There are 17 residues in the CDR3. Germline CDR1 reads MNHNS; CDR2 reads SASEGT. V lost 2 bases and J lost 1, with 15 bases in between. The CDR3 sequence: CASSESQGGLAKNIQYF. CDR3 bases: TGTGCCAGCAGTGAATCGCAGGGGGGCTTGGCCAAAAACATTCAGTACTTC.

The genes are TRBV28 and TRBJ2-6; TRBD1 might be the D (6 bases). The CDR3 contains 17 residues. Per the germline V gene, CDR1 is MDHEN and CDR2 is SYDVKM. V lost 7 bases and J 1 base, leaving 17 bases between the germline ends. The CDR3 loop reads CASIGGVISSGANVLTF. Written as DNA, the CDR3 is TGTGCCAGCATTGGGGGCGTTATCTCTTCTGGGGCCAACGTCCTGACTTTC. The variable domain in full, with the rest retrieved from reference TRBV28 and TRBJ2-6, is DVKVTQSSRYLVKRTGEKVFLECVQDMDHENMFWYRQDPGLGLRLIYFSYDVKMKEKGDIPEGYSVSREKKERFSLILESASTNQTSMYLCASIGGVISSGANVLTFGAGSRLTVL.

This clone was picked up a small number of times. The genes are TRBV28 and TRBJ2-7, with 14 bases identical to TRBD2. The CDR3 covers 20 residues. With 6 bases clipped from V and 6 bases from J, the junction kept 22 bases outside the gene matches. From germline, CDR1 is MDHEN and CDR2 SYDVKM. As DNA, the CDR3 is TGTGCCAGCAGGCGGTCCTCCCTCACCAGACTAGCGGGAGGGCCTGGCGAGCAGTACTTC. Protein: CASRRSSLTRLAGGPGEQYF.

The chain couples TRBV9 to TRBJ2-3; tentatively, D is TRBD2 (6 bases). There are 15 residues in the CDR3. Germline-derived CDR1 and CDR2 are SGDLS and YYNGEE. Trimming took 2 bases from V and 0 from J, leaving 10 bases between them. The CDR3 is CASSVRGDSTDTQYF. CDR3 bases: TGTGCCAGCAGCGTGCGCGGGGACAGCACAGATACGCAGTATTTT.

The V and J genes are TRBV13 and TRBJ1-4; 8 bases map to TRBD1. CDR1 is PRHDT and CDR2 is FYEKMQ in the germline V gene (reference sequence). The CDR3 sequence is 15 residues long. Trimming at V came to 5 bases and at J to 6 bases, leaving 8 bases not matched to a gene. The CDR3 loop is CASSRGIQGDEKLFF. The CDR3 DNA follows: TGTGCCAGCAGCCGAGGGATACAGGGGGATGAAAAACTGTTTTTT. Filled out from reference TRBV13 and TRBJ1-4, the complete variable domain reads AAGVIQSPRHLIKEKRETATLKCYPIPRHDTVYWYQQGPGQDPQFLISFYEKMQSDKGSIPDRFSAQQFSDYHSELNMSSLELGDSALYFCASSRGIQGDEKLFFGSGTQLSVL.

The genes are TRBV12-3 or TRBV12-4 and TRBJ1-1; D unresolved. Trimming took off 3 bases at V and 1 base at J, with 6 bases between the two ends. This CDR3 has 13 residues. The CDR3 here is CASSFSENTEAFF. The DNA of the CDR3 is TGTGCCAGCAGTTTTAGCGAGAACACTGAAGCTTTCTTT.

The chain carries TRBV28 and TRBJ2-4; tentatively, D is TRBD1 (6 bases). This CDR3 region has 17 residues. The V and J ends lost 4 bases and 0 bases respectively, with 16 bases between them. Germline CDR1 is MDHEN and CDR2 is SYDVKM. In nucleotides, the CDR3 is TGTGCCAGCAGTTCCCCGACAGGACCCTTAGCCAAAAACATTCAGTACTTC. Translating it yields CASSSPTGPLAKNIQYF.